What follows are 19 T cell receptor beta chains derived from one specimen sequenced in a study of monozygotic twins with cystic fibrosis. Sequenced by immunoSEQ multiplex PCR; TCRdb stores in-frame clones only, minus some. Among 15,000 to 20,000 clones listed, around 96% were seen once. Sequenced material: blood. The source is a girl aged 2 to 9 with cystic fibrosis.

This chain uses TRBV4-3 with TRBJ1-1, with D possibly being TRBD1 (5 bases). Trimming left V 0 bases short and J 1 base short, with 18 bases between. Germline V lookup: CDR1 LGHNA, CDR2 YSLEER. This CDR3 is built from 18 residues. The CDR3 protein is CASSQDVRDVTWNTEAFF. The CDR3 bases are TGCGCCAGCAGCCAAGACGTAAGGGACGTAACTTGGAACACTGAAGCTTTCTTT.

The chain employs TRBV27 and TRBJ1-6; D is perhaps TRBD1 (5 bases). V lost 5 bases and J lost 6, with 20 bases in between. In germline, CDR1 is MNHEY, CDR2 SMNVEV (reference sequence). The CDR3 sequence is 17 residues long. The CDR3 sequence: CASSRYQGRLINSPLHF. Written as DNA, the CDR3 is TGTGCCAGCAGTAGGTATCAGGGAAGGCTCATTAATTCACCCCTCCACTTT.

CDR3 residues: CASRQYTGELFF. In DNA form, the CDR3 reads TGTGCCAGCCGACAGTACACCGGGGAGCTGTTTTTT. The rearrangement joins TRBV19 to TRBJ2-2; TRBD1 might be the D (5 bases). Deletions cut 9 bases from V and 3 bases from J, with 8 bases between. Germline CDR1 is LNHDA and CDR2 is SQIVND (reference sequence). This CDR3 is 12 amino acids long.

V and J are TRBV7-7 and TRBJ2-5, with D maybe TRBD1 (5 bases). The CDR3 totals 14 residues. Deletions cut 2 bases from V and 7 bases from J, with 14 bases between. Germline V lookup: CDR1 SSHAT, CDR2 FNYEAQ (reference sequence). The CDR3 spells CASSLSGQGGTQYF. The CDR3 DNA reads as TGTGCCAGCAGCTTATCGGGTCAGGGCGGGACCCAGTACTTC.

The gene calls are TRBV6-5 and TRBJ1-1; 7 nucleotides match TRBD1. V was pared by 6 bases and J by 1 base, with 5 bases of the junction left unmatched. In germline, CDR1 is MNHEY, CDR2 SVGAGI. There are 14 residues in the CDR3. The CDR3 here is CASSPQGTNTEAFF. In DNA, the CDR3 is TGTGCCAGCAGCCCACAGGGGACGAACACTGAAGCTTTCTTT.

V is TRBV7-2 and J is TRBJ2-7, with 8 bases that match TRBD2. This CDR3 is built from 14 residues. Per the germline V gene, CDR1 is SGHTA and CDR2 is FQGNSA. Trimming removed 4 bases from V and 5 bases from J; junction bases left unmatched: 7. CDR3 in amino acids: CASSWVGLGNEQYF. The DNA for the CDR3 is TGTGCCAGCAGCTGGGTGGGACTAGGGAACGAGCAGTACTTC.

This chain uses TRBV7-2 with TRBJ1-2; D remains ambiguous. Between the trimmed V and J ends, which lost 5 bases and 8 bases, there was a span of 12 bases. Germline values: CDR1 SGHTA, CDR2 FQGNSA. This CDR3 region has 12 residues. The chain's CDR3 is CASSPYGNGYTF. The CDR3 coding sequence is TGTGCCAGCAGCCCTTACGGGAACGGCTACACCTTC. Complete variable domain (other parts from reference TRBV7-2 and TRBJ1-2): GAGVSQSPSNKVTEKGKDVELRCDPISGHTALYWYRQSLGQGLEFLIYFQGNSAPDKSGLPSDRFSAERTGGSVSTLTIQRTQQEDSAVYLCASSPYGNGYTFGSGTRLTVV.

This clone was observed a handful of times. This rearrangement joins TRBV6-5 to TRBJ1-2; D ambiguous. CDR1 and CDR2 (germline): MNHEY, SVGAGI. V gave up 6 bases and J gave up 8 bases, with 10 bases separating them. This CDR3 contains 11 residues. The CDR3 region is CASRIVRGYTF. CDR3 DNA sequence: TGTGCCAGCAGGATAGTTAGGGGCTACACCTTC.

V gene TRBV11-2 combines with J gene TRBJ2-4; D might be TRBD1 (5 bases). Trimming took 7 bases from V and 0 from J, leaving 19 bases between them. The CDR3 has 17 residues. The germline V gene has CDR1 SGHAT and CDR2 FQNNGV. The CDR3 DNA follows: TGTGCCAGCACCCCCATACAGGAGAATCTAGCCAAAAACATTCAGTACTTC. It encodes CASTPIQENLAKNIQYF.

The V and J genes are TRBV6-5 and TRBJ2-1; D may be TRBD1 (6 bases). Germline CDR1 is MNHEY and CDR2 is SVGAGI. The CDR3 covers 15 residues. Trimming took off 2 bases at V and 7 bases at J, with 15 bases between the two ends. This chain's CDR3 is CASSYLTGYVNEQFF. The CDR3 DNA follows: TGTGCCAGCAGTTACCTCACAGGGTATGTGAATGAGCAGTTCTTC.

The gene calls are TRBV2 and TRBJ2-7; TRBD1 might be the D (5 bases). Germline assignment: CDR1 SNHLY and CDR2 FYNNEI. The CDR3 length is 13 residues. V lost 4 bases to trimming and J lost 3 bases, with 10 bases between them. The CDR3 nucleotides read TGTGCCAGCAGTGTGACAGAGCTCTACGAGCAGTACTTC. Translation: CASSVTELYEQYF.

The chain recombines TRBV2 with TRBJ2-3; 7 positions match TRBD2. The CDR3 covers 15 residues. In germline, CDR1 is SNHLY, CDR2 FYNNEI. After removal of 7 bases from V and 2 bases from J, the junction contained 9 bases not matched to a gene. DNA of the CDR3: TGTGCCAGCACCCAGGGCGGGACTAACACAGATACGCAGTATTTT. Translating it yields CASTQGGTNTDTQYF.

The chain combines TRBV5-5 with TRBJ2-7; D gene ambiguous. In germline, CDR1 is SGHKS, CDR2 YYEKEE (reference sequence). The V end was cut by 2 bases, the J end by 3 bases, with 6 bases between. The CDR3 runs to 12 residues. Written as DNA, the CDR3 is TGTGCCAGCAGCTTAGGTGGCTACGAGCAGTACTTC. This sequence encodes CASSLGGYEQYF.

J is TRBJ1-5 and V is TRBV2, with D perhaps TRBD1 (6 bases). This CDR3 spans 16 amino acids. In germline, CDR1 is SNHLY, CDR2 FYNNEI. With 6 bases removed from V and 0 bases from J, the gap between germline ends came to 15 bases. CDR3 bases: TGTGCCAGCAGCTTAAAGACAGGTTATAGCAATCAGCCCCAGCATTTT. Encoded protein: CASSLKTGYSNQPQHF.

V usage is TRBV7-2 and J usage is TRBJ1-6; 10 nucleotides match TRBD1. The CDR3 totals 18 residues. From germline, CDR1 is SGHTA and CDR2 FQGNSA. V lost 5 bases to trimming and J lost 9 bases; unmatched junction nucleotides: 16. CDR3 in amino acids: CASSPGQGLMAFGSPLHF. As DNA, the CDR3 is TGTGCCAGCAGCCCGGGACAGGGGCTAATGGCGTTCGGTTCACCCCTCCACTTT.

This clone was found once. The chain combines TRBV15 with TRBJ1-4, with D perhaps matching TRBD1 (5 bases). V was trimmed by 3 bases and J by 8 bases, leaving 13 bases between them. The CDR3 extends over 14 amino acids. Germline-derived CDR1 and CDR2 are LNHNV and YYDKDF (reference sequence). In DNA, the CDR3 is TGTGCCACCAGCAGTACCGGGACCCAGGAAAAACTGTTTTTT. Translation gives CATSSTGTQEKLFF.

A single count supports this clone. The genes are TRBV28 and TRBJ2-3; TRBD1 is a possible D gene (6 bases). This CDR3 contains 15 residues. The V gene's germline CDR1 is MDHEN and CDR2 SYDVKM. Trimming left V 6 bases short and J 1 base short, with 14 bases between. This CDR3 reads CASRVQGQGTDTQYF. In nucleotides, the CDR3 is TGTGCCAGCAGGGTACAGGGTCAAGGCACAGATACGCAGTATTTT.

This chain connects TRBV16 to TRBJ1-5, with D hard to call. Trimming took off 4 bases at V and 0 bases at J, with 19 bases between the two ends. The germline V gene has CDR1 KGHSY and CDR2 FQNENV. The CDR3 extends over 18 amino acids. DNA of the CDR3: TGTGCCAGCAGCCCTTCCCGTGCGGGTGATGGTAGCAATCAGCCCCAGCATTTT. Translating gives CASSPSRAGDGSNQPQHF.

V gene TRBV2 combines with J gene TRBJ2-2; 9 bases agree with TRBD1. This CDR3 spans 15 amino acids. J was trimmed by 5 bases and V by 8 bases; bases with no gene match: 9. Germline V CDR1 and CDR2: SNHLY, FYNNEI. CDR3 in amino acids: CASLPSDRGTGELFF. The CDR3 DNA reads as TGTGCCAGCCTACCTTCGGACAGGGGAACCGGGGAGCTGTTTTTT.